The present TCR beta chain was sequenced within a study of blood T cells in healthy people across ages. Study-wide findings and caveats: PBMCs that were unsorted prevented a conclusive naive versus antigen-experienced comparison. The unknown donor CMV status may have confounded expanded clonotype changes.

For the second PCR, which ran for roughly 6 to 11 cycles, a sample-barcoded 5' primer and a J-beta primer mix were used. TCRdb used MiXCR to reprocess the 5' RACE reads, holding one entry per CDR3 protein. The table records over a million distinct CDR3 sequences, under 55% of them present only once. For this clonotype: Antigen specificity is unknown. At one boundary the junction diverges from the germline segment, which might be a read error.

Sequences were obtained from blood. The TCR originated in a woman aged 18-29 years in good health.

CDR3 protein: CACSFQTAYLYNEQYF. CDR3 DNA sequence: TGTGCCTGCAGCTTCCAGACAGCCTATCTTTACAATGAGCAGTACTTC. The chain carries TRBV7-2 and TRBJ2-1; D perhaps matches TRBD1 (5 bases). The tail of the sequence fits TRBJ2-7 better, so the J call may be wrong. The CDR3 covers 16 residues. Per the germline V gene, CDR1 is SGHTA and CDR2 is FQGNSA.